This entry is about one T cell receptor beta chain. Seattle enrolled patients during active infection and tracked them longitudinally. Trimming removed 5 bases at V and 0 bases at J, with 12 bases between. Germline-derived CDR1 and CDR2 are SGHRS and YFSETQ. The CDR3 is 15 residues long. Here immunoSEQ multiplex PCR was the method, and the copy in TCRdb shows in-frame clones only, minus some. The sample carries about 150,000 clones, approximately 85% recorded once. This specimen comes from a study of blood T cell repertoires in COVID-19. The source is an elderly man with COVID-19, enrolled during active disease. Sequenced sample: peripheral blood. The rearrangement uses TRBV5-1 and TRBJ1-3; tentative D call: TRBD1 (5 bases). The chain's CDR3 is CASRWGVSSGNTIYF. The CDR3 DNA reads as TGCGCCAGCAGATGGGGGGTGAGCTCTGGAAACACCATATATTTT.